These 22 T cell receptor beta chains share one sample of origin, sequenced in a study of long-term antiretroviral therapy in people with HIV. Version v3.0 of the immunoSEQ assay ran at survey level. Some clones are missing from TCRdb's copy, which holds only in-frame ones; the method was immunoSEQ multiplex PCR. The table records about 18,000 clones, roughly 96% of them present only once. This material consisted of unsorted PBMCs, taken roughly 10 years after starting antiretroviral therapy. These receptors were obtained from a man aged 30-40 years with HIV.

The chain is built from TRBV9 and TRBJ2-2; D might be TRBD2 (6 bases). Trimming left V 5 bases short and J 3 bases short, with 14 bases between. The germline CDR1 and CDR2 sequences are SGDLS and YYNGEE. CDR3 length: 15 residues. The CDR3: CASSGGWLDTGELFF. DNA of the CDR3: TGTGCCAGCAGTGGAGGGTGGTTGGACACCGGGGAGCTGTTTTTT.

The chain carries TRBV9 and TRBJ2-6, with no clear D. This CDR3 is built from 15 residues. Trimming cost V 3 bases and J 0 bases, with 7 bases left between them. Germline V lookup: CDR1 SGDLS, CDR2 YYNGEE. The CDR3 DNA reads TGTGCCAGCAGCGCCTTAAGCTCTGGGGCCAACGTCCTGACTTTC. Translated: CASSALSSGANVLTF.

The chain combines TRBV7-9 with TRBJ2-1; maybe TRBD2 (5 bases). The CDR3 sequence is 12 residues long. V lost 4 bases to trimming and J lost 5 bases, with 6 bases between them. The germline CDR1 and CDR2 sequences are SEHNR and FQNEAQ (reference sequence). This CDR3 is CASSYGNNEQFF. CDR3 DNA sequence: TGTGCCAGCAGCTACGGGAACAATGAGCAGTTCTTC.

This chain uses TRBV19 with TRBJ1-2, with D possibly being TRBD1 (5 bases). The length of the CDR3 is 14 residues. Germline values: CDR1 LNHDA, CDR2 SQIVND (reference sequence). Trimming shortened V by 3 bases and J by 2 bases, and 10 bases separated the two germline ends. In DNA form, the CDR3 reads TGTGCCAGTAGTATGGGGGACCGGAACTATGGCTACACCTTC. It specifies CASSMGDRNYGYTF.

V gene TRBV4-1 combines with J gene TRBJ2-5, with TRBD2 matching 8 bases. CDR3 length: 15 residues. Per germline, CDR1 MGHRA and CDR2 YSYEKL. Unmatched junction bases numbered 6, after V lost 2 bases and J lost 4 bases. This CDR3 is CASSQPIAGRETQYF. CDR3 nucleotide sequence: TGCGCCAGCAGCCAACCGATAGCGGGGCGAGAGACCCAGTACTTC.

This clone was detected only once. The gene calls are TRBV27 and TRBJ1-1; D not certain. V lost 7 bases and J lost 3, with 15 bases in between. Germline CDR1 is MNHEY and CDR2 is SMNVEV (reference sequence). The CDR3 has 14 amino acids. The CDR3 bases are TGTGCCAGCACGGCTGGTGAAAGGTACACTGAAGCTTTCTTT. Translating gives CASTAGERYTEAFF.

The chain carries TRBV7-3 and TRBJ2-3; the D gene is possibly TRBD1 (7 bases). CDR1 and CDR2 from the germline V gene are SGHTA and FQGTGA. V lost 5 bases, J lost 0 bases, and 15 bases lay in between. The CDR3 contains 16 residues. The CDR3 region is CASSRGTALSTDTQYF. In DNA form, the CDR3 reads TGTGCCAGCAGCCGGGGGACAGCCCTTAGCACAGATACGCAGTATTTT.

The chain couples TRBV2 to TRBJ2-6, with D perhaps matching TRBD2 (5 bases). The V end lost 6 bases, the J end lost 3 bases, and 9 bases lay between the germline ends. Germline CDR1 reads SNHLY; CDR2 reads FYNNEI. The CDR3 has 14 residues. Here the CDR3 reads CASRTGDGANVLTF. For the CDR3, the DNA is TGTGCCAGCAGGACCGGGGATGGGGCCAACGTCCTGACTTTC. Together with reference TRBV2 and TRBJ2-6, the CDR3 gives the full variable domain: EPEVTQTPSHQVTQMGQEVILRCVPISNHLYFYWYRQILGQKVEFLVSFYNNEISEKSEIFDDQFSVERPDGSNFTLKIRSTKLEDSAMYFCASRTGDGANVLTFGAGSRLTVL.

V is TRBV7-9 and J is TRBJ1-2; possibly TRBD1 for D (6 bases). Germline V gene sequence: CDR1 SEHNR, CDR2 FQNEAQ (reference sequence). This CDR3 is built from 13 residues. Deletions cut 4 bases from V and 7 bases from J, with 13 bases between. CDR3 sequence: CASSSQGRSGYTF. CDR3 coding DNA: TGTGCCAGCAGCTCCCAGGGGAGGAGTGGCTACACCTTC.

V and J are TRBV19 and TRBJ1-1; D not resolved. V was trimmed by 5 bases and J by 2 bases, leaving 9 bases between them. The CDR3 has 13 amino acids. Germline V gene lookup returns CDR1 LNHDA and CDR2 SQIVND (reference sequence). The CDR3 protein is CASSFNLNTEAFF. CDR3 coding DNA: TGTGCCAGTAGTTTTAACCTAAACACTGAAGCTTTCTTT. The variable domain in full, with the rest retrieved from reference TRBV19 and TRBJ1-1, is DGGITQSPKYLFRKEGQNVTLSCEQNLNHDAMYWYRQDPGQGLRLIYYSQIVNDFQKGDIAEGYSVSREKKESFPLTVTSAQKNPTAFYLCASSFNLNTEAFFGQGTRLTVV.

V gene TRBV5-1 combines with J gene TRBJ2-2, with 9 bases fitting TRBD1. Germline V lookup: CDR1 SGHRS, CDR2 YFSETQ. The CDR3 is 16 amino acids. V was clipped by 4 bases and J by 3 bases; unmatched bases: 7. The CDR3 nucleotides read TGCGCCAGCAGCCCAACAGGGGGCGATTACACCGGGGAGCTGTTTTTT. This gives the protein CASSPTGGDYTGELFF.

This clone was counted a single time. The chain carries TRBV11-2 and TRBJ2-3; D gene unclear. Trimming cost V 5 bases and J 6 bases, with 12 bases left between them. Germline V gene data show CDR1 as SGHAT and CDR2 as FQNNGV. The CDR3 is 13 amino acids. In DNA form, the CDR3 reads TGTGCCAGCAGCAAAAGCCCCTTGGATACGCAGTATTTT. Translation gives CASSKSPLDTQYF.

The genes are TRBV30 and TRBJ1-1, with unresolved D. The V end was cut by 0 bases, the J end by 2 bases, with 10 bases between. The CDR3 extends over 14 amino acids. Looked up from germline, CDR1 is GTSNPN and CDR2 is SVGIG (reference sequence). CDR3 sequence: CAWSVRSGNTEAFF. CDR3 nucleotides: TGTGCCTGGAGTGTACGATCTGGCAACACTGAAGCTTTCTTT. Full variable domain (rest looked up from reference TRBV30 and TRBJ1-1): SQTIHQWPATLVQPVGSPLSLECTVEGTSNPNLYWYRQAAGRGLQLLFYSVGIGQISSEVPQNLSASRPQDRQFILSSKKLLLSDSGFYLCAWSVRSGNTEAFFGQGTRLTVV.

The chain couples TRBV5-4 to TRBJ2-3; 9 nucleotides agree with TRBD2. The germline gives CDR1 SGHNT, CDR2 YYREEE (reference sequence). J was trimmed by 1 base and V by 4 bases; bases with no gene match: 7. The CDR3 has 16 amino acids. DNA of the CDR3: TGTGCCAGCAGCACCGGACTAGCGTCTGGCACAGATACGCAGTATTTT. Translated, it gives CASSTGLASGTDTQYF.

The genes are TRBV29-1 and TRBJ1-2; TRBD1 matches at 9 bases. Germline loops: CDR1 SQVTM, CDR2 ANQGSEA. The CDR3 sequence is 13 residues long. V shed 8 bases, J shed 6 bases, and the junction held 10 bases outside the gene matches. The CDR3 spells CSLIKQGADGYTF. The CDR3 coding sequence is TGCAGCCTTATCAAACAGGGGGCGGATGGCTACACCTTC. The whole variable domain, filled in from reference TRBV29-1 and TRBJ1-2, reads SAVISQKPSRDICQRGTSLTIQCQVDSQVTMMFWYRQQPGQSLTLIATANQGSEATYESGFVIDKFPISRPNLTFSTLTVSNMSPEDSSIYLCSLIKQGADGYTFGSGTRLTVV.

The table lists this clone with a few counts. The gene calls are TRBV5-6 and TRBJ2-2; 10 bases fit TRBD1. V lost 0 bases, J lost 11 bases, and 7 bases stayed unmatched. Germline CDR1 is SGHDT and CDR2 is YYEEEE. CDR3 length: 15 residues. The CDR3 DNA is TGTGCCAGCAGCTTGGAGGGACAGGGGAGAGGAGAGCTGTTTTTT. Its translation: CASSLEGQGRGELFF. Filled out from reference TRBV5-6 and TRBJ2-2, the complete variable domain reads DAGVTQSPTHLIKTRGQQVTLRCSPKSGHDTVSWYQQALGQGPQFIFQYYEEEERQRGNFPDRFSGHQFPNYSSELNVNALLLGDSALYLCASSLEGQGRGELFFGEGSRLTVL.

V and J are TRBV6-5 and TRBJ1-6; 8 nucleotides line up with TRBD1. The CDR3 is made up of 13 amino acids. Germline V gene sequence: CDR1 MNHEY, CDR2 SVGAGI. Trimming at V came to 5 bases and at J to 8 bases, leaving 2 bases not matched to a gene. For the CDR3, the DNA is TGTGCCAGCAGTCTACAGGGGGATTCACCCCTCCACTTT. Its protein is CASSLQGDSPLHF.

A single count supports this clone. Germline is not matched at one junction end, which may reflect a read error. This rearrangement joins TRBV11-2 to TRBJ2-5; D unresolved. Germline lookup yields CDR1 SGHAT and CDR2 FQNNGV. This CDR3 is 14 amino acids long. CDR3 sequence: CASTLLLAEETQYF. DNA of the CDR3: TGTGCCAGCACCTTACTGCTCGCAGAAGAGACCCAGTACTTC.

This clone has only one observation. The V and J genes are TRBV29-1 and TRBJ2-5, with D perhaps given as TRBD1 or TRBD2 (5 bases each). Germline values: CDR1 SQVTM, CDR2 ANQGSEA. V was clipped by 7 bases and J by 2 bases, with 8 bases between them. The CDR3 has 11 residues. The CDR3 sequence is CSGDRQETQYF. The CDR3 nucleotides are TGCAGCGGGGACCGACAAGAGACCCAGTACTTC.

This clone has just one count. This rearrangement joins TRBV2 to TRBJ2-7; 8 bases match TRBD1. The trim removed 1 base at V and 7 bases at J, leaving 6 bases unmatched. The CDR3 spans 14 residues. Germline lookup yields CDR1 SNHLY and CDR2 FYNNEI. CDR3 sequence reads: CASSEEARGLEQYV. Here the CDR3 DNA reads TGTGCCAGCAGTGAAGAGGCCAGGGGGCTGGAGCAGTACGTC.

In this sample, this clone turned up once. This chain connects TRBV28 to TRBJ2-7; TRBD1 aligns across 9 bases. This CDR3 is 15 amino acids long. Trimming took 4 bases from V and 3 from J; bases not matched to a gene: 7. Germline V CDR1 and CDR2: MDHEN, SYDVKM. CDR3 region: CASSSTGTGNYEQYF. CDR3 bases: TGTGCCAGCAGTTCCACCGGGACAGGGAACTACGAGCAGTACTTC.

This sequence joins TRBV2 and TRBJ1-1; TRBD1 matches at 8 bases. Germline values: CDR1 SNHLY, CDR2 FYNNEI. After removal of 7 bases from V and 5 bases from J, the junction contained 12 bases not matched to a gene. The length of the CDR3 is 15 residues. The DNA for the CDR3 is TGTGCCAGCATTAAGTCCCCAGGGGGCCAGACTGAAGCTTTCTTT. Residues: CASIKSPGGQTEAFF.